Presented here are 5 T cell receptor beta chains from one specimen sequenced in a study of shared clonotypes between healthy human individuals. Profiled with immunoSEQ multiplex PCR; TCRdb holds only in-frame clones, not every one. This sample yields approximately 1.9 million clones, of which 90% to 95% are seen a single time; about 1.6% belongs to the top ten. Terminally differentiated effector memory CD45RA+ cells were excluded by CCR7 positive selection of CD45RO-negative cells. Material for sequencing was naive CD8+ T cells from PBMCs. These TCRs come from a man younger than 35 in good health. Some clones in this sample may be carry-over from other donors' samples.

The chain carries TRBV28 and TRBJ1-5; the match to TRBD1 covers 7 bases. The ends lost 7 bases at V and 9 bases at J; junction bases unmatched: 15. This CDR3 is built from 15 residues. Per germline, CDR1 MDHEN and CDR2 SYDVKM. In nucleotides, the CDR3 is TGTGCCAGCAAGGGGGGACAGCTCCTTTGGGGGCCCCAGCATTTT. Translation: CASKGGQLLWGPQHF.

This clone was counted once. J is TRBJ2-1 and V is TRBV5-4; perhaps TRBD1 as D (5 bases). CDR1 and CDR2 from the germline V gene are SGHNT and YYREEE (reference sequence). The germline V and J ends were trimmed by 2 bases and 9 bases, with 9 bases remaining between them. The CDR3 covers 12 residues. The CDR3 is CASSFQDTEQFF. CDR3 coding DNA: TGTGCCAGCAGCTTTCAGGACACTGAGCAGTTCTTC.

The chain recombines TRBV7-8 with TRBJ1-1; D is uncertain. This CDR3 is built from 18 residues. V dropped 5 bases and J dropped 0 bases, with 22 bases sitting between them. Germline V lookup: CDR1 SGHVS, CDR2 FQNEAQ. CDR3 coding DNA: TGTGCCAGCAGCCCCCATAGGTCCGCTCCTTGGATGAACACTGAAGCTTTCTTT. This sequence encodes CASSPHRSAPWMNTEAFF.

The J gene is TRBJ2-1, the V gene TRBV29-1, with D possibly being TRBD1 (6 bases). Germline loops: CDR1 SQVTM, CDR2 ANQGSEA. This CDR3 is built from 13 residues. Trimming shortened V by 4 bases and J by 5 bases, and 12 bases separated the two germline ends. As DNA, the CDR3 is TGCAGCGTTGGGGGGCTTAAACACAATGAGCAGTTCTTC. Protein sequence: CSVGGLKHNEQFF.

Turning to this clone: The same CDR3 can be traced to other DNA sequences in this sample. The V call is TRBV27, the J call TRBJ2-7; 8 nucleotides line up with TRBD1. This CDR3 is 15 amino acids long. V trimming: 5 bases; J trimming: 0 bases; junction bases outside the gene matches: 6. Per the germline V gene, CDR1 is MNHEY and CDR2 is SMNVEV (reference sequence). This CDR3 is CASSAPGTGSYEQYF. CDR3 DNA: TGTGCCAGCAGTGCCCCCGGGACAGGCTCCTACGAGCAGTACTTC.